Here is one T cell receptor (beta chain) with its context. Which antigen it targets is not known. Base qualities are missing; no much larger clone stands one base away. For each subset, between roughly 8,500 and 110,000 sorted cells were used for genomic DNA extraction with the DNeasy Blood and Tissue Kit. The immunoSEQ service sequenced and mapped the TCRbeta V-J or V-D-J regions, with each sample reaching coverage above 8x. Processing in the source paper ran as follows. Analysis was limited to productive rearrangements exported from the immunoSEQ Analyzer platform, and clonality was evaluated on the 500 most abundant clones. The Morisita-Horn similarity index and the Jaccard index were used to quantify repertoire overlap between populations. Morisita-Horn similarity between CD8 T-cell subset TCR repertoires was measured in roughly six cancer patients. TCRdb limited this immuneACCESS table to in-frame rearrangements with V and J called. A share of clones is missing; checked studies link under half to unresolved V genes, and the rest is unexplained. D and trimming were read from the DNA, whereas the V and J calls and clone size are those reported in that table. This sample gives under 5,000 clones in total; approximately 70% of them show up just once. Of the sample, over 9% is held by the ten largest clones.

No therapy was being received by patients at the time of sample collection, although prior treatments had ranged from chemotherapy, radiotherapy, surgery and immunotherapy to none. Thawed cells were enriched for T lymphocytes with a negative-selection kit, adding EpCAM beads for tumor-infiltrating lymphocytes. Memory CD8 T cells were sorted as CD8+CD4-CD45RA- cells regardless of CCR7 expression. Before analysis, peripheral blood mononuclear cells were separated on a Ficoll-Paque PLUS gradient and then cryopreserved. Populations were sorted on a FACSAria II to 98% to 99% purity, and the cell pellets were frozen for TCR sequencing without being cultured. According to the germline V gene (reference sequence), CDR1 reads SEHNR and CDR2 reads FQNEAQ. Including the terminal cysteine and phenylalanine, the CDR3 comprises 16 residues. Here the CDR3 DNA is all that survives: 48 bases in frame from base 1. After removal of 3 bases from V and 3 bases from J, the junction retains 4 bases not matched to a gene.

This sample was included in a study of CD39 and CD103 CD8 tumor-infiltrating T cells (dated by TCRdb to between 2018 and 2020). With respect to the entire study: Repertoire comparisons were shown for an HPV-positive HNSCC, an HPV-negative HNSCC, an ovarian cancer and a melanoma patient. TCRbeta CDR3 deep sequencing compared repertoires of CD8 TIL subsets defined by CD103 and CD39 with peripheral memory CD8 T cells. Broad study findings and their caveats: Compared with DN and SP CD8 TILs and with blood memory CD8 T cells, DP CD8 TILs appeared more oligoclonal, with the top 30 clonotypes covering 56-86%. Clonotypes from DP TILs were seldom detected in blood or uninvolved lymph node, while clonotypes from DN TILs overlapped to a large extent with peripheral memory CD8 repertoires.

The sequence was obtained from a human donor with head and neck squamous cell carcinoma. The chain is assembled from TRBV7-9 and TRBJ2-3; 12 middle bases align to TRBD2. The sequenced sample consisted of CD8+ T cells sorted from blood. The label giving this sample's cell subset or site can be read as: total memory CD8 T cells (CD45RA-CCR7+/-) from blood or uninvolved lymph node. The nucleotides are TGTGCCAGCAGCTTGACTAGCGGGGGCCTGACAGATACGCAGTATTTT. The encoded protein is CASSLTSGGLTDTQYF.